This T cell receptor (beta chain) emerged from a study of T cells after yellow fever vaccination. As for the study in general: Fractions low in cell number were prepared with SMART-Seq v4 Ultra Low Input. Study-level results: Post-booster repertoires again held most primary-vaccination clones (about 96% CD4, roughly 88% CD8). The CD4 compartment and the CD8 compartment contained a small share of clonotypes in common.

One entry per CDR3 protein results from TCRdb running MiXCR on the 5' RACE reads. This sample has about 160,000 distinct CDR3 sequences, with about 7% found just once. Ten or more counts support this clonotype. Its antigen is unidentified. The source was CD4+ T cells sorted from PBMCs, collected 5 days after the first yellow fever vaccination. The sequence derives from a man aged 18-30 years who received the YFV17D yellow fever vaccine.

DNA for the CDR3: TGCAGTGCTCTGAGACAGGGGGCCCTAGGCTACACCTTC. It is translated as CSALRQGALGYTF. The chain has TRBV20-1 and TRBJ1-2, with 10 bases aligning to TRBD1. Germline V gene data show CDR1 as DFQATT and CDR2 as SNEGSKA (reference sequence). This CDR3 has 13 residues. V dropped 5 bases and J dropped 8; count of bases not matched to a gene: 8.